The subject of this entry is one T cell receptor (beta chain). This sample is part of a study of OX40 agonist ivuxolimab in advanced cancers. TCRdb's table, derived via immunoSEQ multiplex PCR, lists solely in-frame clones and lacks some. Of 63,000 or so clones in the sample, roughly 84% were seen once. This TCR was recovered from an adult with an advanced solid tumor such as melanoma, head and neck, liver or kidney cancer. This specimen consisted of CD4+ or CD8+ T cells sorted from blood, obtained in a trial of the OX40 agonist ivuxolimab.

The CDR3 region is CASSLALQRDNYGYTF. In DNA form, the CDR3 reads TGTGCCAGCAGCTTAGCGCTCCAGAGAGATAACTATGGCTACACCTTC. The chain uses TRBV7-9 and TRBJ1-2; unclear D gene. Per germline, CDR1 SEHNR and CDR2 FQNEAQ (reference sequence). Trimming pared 0 bases from V and 1 base from J, leaving 12 bases between. This CDR3 has 16 residues.